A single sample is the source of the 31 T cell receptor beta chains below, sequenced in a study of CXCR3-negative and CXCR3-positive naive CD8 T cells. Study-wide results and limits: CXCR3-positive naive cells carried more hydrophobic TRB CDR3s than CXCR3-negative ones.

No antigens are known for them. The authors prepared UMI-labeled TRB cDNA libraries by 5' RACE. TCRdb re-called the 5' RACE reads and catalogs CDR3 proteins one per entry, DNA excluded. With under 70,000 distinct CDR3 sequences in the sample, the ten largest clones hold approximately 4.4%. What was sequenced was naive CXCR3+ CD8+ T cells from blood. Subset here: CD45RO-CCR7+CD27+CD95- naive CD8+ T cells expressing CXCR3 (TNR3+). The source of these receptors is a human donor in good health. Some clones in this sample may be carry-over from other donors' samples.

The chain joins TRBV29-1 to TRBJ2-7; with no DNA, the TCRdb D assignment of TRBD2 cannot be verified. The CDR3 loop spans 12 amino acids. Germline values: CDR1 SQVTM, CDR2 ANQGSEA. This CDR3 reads CSVDGGDYEEYF.

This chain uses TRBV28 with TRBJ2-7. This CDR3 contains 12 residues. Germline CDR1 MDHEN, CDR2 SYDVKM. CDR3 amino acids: CASSTDLLEQYF.

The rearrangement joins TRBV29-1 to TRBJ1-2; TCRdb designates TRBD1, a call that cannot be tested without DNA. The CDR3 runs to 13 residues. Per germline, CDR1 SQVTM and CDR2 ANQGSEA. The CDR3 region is CSVGTGSNYGYTF. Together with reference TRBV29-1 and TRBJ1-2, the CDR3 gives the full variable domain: SAVISQKPSRDICQRGTSLTIQCQVDSQVTMMFWYRQQPGQSLTLIATANQGSEATYESGFVIDKFPISRPNLTFSTLTVSNMSPEDSSIYLCSVGTGSNYGYTFGSGTRLTVV.

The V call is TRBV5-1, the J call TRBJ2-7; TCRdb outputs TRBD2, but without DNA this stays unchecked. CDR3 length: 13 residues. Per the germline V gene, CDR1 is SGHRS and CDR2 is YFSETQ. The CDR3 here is CASKQSSGYEQYF.

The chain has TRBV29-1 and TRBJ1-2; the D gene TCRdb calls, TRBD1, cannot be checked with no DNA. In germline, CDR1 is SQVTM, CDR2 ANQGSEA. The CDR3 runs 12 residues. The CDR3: CSVAGTGYGYTF.

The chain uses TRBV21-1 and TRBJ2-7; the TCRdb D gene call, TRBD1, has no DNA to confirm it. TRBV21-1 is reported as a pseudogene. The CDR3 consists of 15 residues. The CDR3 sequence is CASSKPGTGRGEQYF.

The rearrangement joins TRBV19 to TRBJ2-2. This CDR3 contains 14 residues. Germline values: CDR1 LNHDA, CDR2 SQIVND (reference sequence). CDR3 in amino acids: CASSPDGVTGELFF.

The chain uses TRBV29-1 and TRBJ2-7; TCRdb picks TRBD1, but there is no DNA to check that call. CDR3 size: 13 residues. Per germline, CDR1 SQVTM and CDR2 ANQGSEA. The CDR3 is CSVGLSRGYEQYF.

The CDR3 sequence: CSAEADFYNEQFF. The chain recombines TRBV20-1 with TRBJ2-1. This CDR3 has 13 residues. Looked up from germline, CDR1 is DFQATT and CDR2 is SNEGSKA (reference sequence).

The chain's CDR3 is CASSPAGGEGYGYTF. V is TRBV7-2 and J is TRBJ1-2. Germline loops: CDR1 SGHTA, CDR2 FQGNSA. The CDR3 is 15 residues long.

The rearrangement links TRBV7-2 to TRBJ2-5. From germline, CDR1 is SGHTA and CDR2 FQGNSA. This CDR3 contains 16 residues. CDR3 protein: CASSSPVDRVEETQYF.

CDR3 loop: CASSRDRVYEQYF. This chain uses TRBV4-3 with TRBJ2-7; no DNA is available, so the TRBD1 call from TCRdb remains unchecked. Germline CDR1 and CDR2: LGHNA and YSLEER. The CDR3 length is 13 residues.

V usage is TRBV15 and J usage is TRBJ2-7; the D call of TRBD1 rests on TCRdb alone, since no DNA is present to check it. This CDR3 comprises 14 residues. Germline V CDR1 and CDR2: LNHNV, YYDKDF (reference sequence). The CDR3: CATSSPGQNYEQYF.

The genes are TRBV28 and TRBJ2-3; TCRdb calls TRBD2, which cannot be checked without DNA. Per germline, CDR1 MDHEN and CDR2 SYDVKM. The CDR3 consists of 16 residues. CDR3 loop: CASSLTAGGNTDTQYF. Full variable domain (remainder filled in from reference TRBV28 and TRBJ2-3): DVKVTQSSRYLVKRTGEKVFLECVQDMDHENMFWYRQDPGLGLRLIYFSYDVKMKEKGDIPEGYSVSREKKERFSLILESASTNQTSMYLCASSLTAGGNTDTQYFGPGTRLTVL.

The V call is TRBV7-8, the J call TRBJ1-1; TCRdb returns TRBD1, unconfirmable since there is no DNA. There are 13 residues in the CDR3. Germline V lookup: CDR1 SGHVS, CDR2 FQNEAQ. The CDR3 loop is CASSLGGVAEAFF. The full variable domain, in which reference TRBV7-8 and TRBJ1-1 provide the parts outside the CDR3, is GAGVSQSPRYKVAKRGQDVALRCDPISGHVSLFWYQQALGQGPEFLTYFQNEAQLDKSGLPSDRFFAERPEGSVSTLKIQRTQQEDSAVYLCASSLGGVAEAFFGQGTRLTVV.

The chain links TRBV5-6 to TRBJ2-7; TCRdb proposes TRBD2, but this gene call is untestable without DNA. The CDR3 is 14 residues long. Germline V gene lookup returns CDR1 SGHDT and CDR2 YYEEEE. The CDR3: CASSLGTSGYEQYF.

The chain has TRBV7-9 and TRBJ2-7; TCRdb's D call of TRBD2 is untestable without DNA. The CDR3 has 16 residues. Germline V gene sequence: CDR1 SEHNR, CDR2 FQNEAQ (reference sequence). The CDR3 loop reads CASSSNGQGGSLKQYF.

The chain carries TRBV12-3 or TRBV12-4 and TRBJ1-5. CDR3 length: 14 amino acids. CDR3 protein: CASSLGLSNQPQHF.

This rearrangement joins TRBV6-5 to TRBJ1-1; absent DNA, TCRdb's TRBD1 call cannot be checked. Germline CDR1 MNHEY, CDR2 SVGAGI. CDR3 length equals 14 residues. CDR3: CASSYRAANTEAFF.

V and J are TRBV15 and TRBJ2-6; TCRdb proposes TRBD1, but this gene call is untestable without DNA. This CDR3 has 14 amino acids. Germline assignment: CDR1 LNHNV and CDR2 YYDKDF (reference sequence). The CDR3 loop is CATSGGLGANVLTF.

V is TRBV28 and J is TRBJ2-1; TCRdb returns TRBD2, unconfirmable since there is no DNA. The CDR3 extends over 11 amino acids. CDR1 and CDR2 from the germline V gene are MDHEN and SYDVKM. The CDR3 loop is CASSEDEAAFF.

The CDR3 is CASSLQGHLTYEQYF. The chain uses TRBV19 and TRBJ2-7; TCRdb's D call, TRBD1, is unchecked because there is no DNA. The V gene's germline CDR1 is LNHDA and CDR2 SQIVND (reference sequence). CDR3 length: 15 amino acids.

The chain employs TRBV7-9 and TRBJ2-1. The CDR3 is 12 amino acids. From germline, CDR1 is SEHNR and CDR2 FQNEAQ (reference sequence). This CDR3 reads CASSDLDNEQFF. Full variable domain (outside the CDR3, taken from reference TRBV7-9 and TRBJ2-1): DTGVSQNPRHKITKRGQNVTFRCDPISEHNRLYWYRQTLGQGPEFLTYFQNEAQLEKSRLLSDRFSAERPKGSFSTLEIQRTEQGDSAMYLCASSDLDNEQFFGPGTRLTVL.

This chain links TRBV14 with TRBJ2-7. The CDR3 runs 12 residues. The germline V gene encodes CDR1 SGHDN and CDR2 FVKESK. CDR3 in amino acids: CASSRESYEQYF.

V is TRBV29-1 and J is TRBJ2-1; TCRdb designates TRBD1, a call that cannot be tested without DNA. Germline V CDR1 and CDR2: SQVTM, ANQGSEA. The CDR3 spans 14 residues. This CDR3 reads CSVEQQGVYNEQFF.

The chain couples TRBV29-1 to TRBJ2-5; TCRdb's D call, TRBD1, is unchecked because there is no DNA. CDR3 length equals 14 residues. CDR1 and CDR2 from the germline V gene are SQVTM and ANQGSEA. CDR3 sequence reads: CSVEDPTGKETQYF.

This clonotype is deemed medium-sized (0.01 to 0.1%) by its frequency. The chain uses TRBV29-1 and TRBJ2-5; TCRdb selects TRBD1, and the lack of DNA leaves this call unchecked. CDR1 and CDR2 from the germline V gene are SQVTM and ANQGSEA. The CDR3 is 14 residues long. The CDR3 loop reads CSVETGGDQETQYF.

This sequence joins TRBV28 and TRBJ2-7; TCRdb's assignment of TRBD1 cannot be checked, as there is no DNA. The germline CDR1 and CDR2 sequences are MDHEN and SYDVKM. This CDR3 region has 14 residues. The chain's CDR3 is CASSSSRGIHEQYF.

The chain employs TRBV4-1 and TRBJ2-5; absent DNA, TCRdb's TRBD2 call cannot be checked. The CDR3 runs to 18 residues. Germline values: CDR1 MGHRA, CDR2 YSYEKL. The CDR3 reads CASSQTVGGRQFWETQYF.

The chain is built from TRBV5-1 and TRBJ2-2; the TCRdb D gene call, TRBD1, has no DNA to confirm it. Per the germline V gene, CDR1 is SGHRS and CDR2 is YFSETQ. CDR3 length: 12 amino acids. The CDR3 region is CASSLEGTELFF.

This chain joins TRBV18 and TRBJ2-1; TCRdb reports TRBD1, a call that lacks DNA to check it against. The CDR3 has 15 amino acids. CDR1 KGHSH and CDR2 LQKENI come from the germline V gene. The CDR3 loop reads CASSPGGPAYNEQFF.